This T cell receptor (beta chain) was identified in a study of early T cells in non-severe SARS-CoV-2 infection. Germline values: CDR1 SGHDT, CDR2 YYEEEE. V lost 6 bases, J lost 5 bases, and 12 bases lay in between. The CDR3 runs to 13 residues. Separate cDNA molecules each had unique molecular identifiers attached to them. TCRdb processed the 5' RACE reads anew with MiXCR; each CDR3 protein has one entry. This sample has some 18,000 distinct CDR3 sequences, with more than 5% found just once. This clonotype was seen repeatedly, ten times or more. Sample: whole blood. The V call is TRBV5-6, the J call TRBJ2-1, with a weak D call TRBD2 (7 bases). This receptor was taken from an adult who was a healthcare worker with PCR-confirmed SARS-CoV-2 infection or an uninfected control (not recorded which). CDR3 loop: CASIWGGNNEQFF. The DNA of the CDR3 is TGTGCCAGCATATGGGGGGGCAACAATGAGCAGTTCTTC.